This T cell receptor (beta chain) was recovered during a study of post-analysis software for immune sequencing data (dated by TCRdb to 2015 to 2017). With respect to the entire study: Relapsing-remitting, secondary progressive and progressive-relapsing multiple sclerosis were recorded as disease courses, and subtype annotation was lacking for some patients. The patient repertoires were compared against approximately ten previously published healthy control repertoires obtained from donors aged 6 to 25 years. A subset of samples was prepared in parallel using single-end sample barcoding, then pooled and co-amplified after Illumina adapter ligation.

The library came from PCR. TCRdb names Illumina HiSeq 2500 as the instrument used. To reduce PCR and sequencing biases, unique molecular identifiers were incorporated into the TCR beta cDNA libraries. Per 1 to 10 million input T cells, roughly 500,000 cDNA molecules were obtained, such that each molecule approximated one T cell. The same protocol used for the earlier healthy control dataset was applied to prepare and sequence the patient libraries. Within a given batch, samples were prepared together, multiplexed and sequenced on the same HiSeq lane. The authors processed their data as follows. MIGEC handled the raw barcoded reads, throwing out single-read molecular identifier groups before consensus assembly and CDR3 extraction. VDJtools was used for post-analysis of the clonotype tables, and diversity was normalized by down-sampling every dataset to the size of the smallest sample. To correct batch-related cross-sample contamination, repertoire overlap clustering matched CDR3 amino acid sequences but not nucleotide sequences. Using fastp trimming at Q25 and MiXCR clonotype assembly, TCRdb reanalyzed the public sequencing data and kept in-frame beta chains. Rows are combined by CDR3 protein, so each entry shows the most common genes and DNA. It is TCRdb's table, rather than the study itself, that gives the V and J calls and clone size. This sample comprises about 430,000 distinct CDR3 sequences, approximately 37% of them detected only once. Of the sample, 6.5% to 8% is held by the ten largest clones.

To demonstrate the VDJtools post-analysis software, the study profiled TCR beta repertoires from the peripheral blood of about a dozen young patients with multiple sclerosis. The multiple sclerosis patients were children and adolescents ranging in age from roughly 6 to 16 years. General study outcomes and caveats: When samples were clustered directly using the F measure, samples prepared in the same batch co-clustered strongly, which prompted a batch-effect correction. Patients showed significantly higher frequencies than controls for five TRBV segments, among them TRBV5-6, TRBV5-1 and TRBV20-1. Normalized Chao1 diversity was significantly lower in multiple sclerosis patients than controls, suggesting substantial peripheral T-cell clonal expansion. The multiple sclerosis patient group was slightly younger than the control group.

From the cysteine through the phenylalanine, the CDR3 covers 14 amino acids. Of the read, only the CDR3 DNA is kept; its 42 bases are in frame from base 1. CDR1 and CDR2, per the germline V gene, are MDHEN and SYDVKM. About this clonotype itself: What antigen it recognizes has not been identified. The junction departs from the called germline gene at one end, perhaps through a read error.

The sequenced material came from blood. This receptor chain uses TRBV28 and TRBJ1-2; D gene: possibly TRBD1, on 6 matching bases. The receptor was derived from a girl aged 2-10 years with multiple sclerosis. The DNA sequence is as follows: TGTGCCAGCAGTTTATACAGGGTCCACTATGACTACACCTTC. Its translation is CASSLYRVHYDYTF.